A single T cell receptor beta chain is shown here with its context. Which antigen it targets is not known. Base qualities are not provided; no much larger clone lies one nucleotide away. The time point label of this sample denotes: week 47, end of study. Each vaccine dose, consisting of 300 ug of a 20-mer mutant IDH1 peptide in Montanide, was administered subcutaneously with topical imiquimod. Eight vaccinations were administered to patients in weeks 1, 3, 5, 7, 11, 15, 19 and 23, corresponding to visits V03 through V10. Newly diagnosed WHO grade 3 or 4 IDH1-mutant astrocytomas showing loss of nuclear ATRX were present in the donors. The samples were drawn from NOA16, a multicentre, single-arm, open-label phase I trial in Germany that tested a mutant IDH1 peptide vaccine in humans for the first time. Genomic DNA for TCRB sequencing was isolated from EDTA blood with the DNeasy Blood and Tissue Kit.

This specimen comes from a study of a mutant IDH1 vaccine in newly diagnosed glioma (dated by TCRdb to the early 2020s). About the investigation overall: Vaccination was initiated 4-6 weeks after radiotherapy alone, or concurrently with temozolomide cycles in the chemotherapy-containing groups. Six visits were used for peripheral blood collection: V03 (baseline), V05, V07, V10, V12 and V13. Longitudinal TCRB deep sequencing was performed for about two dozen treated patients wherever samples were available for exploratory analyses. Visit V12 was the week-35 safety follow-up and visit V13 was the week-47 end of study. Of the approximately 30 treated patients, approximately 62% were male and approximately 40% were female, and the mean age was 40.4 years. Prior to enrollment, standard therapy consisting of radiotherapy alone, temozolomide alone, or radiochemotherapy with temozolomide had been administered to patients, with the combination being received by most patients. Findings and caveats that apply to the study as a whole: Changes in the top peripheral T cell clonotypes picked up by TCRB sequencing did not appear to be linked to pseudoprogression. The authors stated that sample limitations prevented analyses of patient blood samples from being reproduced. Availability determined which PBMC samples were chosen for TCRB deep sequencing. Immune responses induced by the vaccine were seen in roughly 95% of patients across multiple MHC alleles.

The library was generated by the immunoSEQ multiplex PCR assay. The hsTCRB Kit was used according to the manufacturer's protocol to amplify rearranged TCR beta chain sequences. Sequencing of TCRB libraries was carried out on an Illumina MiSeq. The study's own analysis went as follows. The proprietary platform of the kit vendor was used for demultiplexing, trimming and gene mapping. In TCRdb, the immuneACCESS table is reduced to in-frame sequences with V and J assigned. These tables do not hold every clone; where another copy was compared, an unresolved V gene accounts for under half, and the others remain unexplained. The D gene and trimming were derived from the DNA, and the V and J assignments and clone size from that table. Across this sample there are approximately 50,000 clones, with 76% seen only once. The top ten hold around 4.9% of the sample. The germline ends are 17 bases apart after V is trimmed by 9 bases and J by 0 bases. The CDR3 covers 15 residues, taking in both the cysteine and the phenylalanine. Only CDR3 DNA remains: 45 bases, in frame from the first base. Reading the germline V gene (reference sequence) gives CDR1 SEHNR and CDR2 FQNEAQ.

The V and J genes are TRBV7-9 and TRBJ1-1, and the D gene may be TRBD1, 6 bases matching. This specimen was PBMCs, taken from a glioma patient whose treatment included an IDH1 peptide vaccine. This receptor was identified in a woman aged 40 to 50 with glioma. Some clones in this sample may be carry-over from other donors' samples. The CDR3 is CARRGLQGMNTEAFF. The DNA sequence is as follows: TGTGCCAGGCGAGGTCTACAGGGAATGAACACTGAAGCTTTCTTT.